This T cell receptor (beta chain) derives from a study of T cell responses to AZD1222 COVID-19 vaccine. Comment on this clone: Antigen unknown.

Clones were sequenced by immunoSEQ multiplex PCR, and TCRdb holds only the in-frame ones, with some missing. The sample has approximately 35,000 clones, around nine tenths seen once. Study findings and constraints: The number of AZD1222 recipients seropositive at baseline was only 5 to 7. Donors were largely white British and mainly female; clonal diversity was possibly underestimated.

The sequence was obtained from an adult in good health. Sequencing was performed on peripheral blood, taken on day 0 of AZD1222 vaccination.

Written as DNA, the CDR3 is TGTGCCAGCAGCTTCGCTAGCGGGGATCCCACGGCCCAGTACTTC. This encodes CASSFASGDPTAQYF. This chain uses TRBV7-6 with TRBJ2-5; TRBD2 matches 9 bases. The germline V gene has CDR1 SGHVS and CDR2 FNYEAQ. Unmatched junction bases numbered 11, after V lost 3 bases and J lost 9 bases. This CDR3 is 15 amino acids long. Variable domain in full (rest from reference TRBV7-6 and TRBJ2-5): GAGVSQSPRYKVTKRGQDVALRCDPISGHVSLYWYRQALGQGPEFLTYFNYEAQQDKSGLPNDRFSAERPEGSISTLTIQRTEQRDSAMYRCASSFASGDPTAQYFGPGTRLLVL.